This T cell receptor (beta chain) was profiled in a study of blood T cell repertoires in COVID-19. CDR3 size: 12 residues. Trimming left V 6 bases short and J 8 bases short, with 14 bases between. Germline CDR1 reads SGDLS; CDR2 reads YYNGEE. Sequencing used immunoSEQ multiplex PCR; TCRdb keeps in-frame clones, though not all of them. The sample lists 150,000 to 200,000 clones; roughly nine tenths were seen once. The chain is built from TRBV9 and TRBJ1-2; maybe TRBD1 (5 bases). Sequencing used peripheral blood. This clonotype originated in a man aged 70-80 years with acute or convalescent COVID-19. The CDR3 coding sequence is TGTGCCAGCACCGACCCCGGGGGGGGCTACACCTTC. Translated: CASTDPGGGYTF.